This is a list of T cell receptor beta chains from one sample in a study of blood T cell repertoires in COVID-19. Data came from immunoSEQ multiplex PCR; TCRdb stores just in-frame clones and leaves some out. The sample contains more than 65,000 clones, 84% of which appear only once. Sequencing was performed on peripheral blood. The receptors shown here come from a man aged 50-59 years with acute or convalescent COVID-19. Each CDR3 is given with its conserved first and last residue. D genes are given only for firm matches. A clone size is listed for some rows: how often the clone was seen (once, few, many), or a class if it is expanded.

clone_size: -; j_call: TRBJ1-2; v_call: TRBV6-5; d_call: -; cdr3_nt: TGTGCCAGCAGTTACTCAGAATTCCGGGGTTATGATGGCTACACCTTC; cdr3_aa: CASSYSEFRGYDGYTF
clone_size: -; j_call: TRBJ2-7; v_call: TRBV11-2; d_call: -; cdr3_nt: TGTGCCAGCAGGGGGGGATCCTACGAGCAGTACTTC; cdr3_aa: CASRGGSYEQYF
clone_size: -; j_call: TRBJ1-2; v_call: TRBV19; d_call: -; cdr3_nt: TGTGCCAGTAGTCAGGGCGCTAGGTCGGCTAACTATGGCTACACCTTC; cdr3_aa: CASSQGARSANYGYTF
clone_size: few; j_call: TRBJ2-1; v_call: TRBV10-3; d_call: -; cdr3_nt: TGTGCCATCAGTGTCTATGCGGGCCCCTTAACTTATGACAATGAGCAGTTCTTC; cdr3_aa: CAISVYAGPLTYDNEQFF
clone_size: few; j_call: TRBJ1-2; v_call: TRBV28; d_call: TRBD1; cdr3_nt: TGTGCCAGCACGGGACAGGGGAATGGCTACACCTTC; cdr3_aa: CASTGQGNGYTF
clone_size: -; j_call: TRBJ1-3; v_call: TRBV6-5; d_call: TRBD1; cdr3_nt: TGTGCCAGCAGCTGGGACAGGGGAGGAAACACCATATATTTT; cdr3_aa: CASSWDRGGNTIYF
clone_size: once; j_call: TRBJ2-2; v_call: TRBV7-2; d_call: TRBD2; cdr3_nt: TGTGCCAGCAGCCGGCGCGGGAGCGGGGGGGCCGGAACCGGGGAGCTGTTTTTT; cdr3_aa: CASSRRGSGGAGTGELFF
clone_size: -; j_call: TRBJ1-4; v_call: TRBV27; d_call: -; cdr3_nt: TGTGCCAGCAGTTTATCCGGGGGAAGAAAACTGTTTTTT; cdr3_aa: CASSLSGGRKLFF
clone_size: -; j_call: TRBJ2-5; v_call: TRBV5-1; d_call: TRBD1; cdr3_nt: TGCGCCAGCAGCTCCCGACAGGGCTCAGAGACCCAGTACTTC; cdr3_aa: CASSSRQGSETQYF
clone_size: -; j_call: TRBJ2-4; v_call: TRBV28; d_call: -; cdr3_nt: TGTGCCAGCAGTGAGGACAGCCCAGGGGCGTACTTC; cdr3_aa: CASSEDSPGAYF
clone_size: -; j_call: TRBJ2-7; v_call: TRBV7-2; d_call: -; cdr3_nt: TGTGCCAGCAGCTCGTCAGTTTCCTACGAGCAGTACTTC; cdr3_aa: CASSSSVSYEQYF
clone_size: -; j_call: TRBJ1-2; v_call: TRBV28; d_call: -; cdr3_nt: TGTGCCAGCAGTTTGCCGGGGGGGCGCTATGGCTACACCTTC; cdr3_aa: CASSLPGGRYGYTF
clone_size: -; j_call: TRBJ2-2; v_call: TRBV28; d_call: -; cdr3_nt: TGTGCCACCACCCGGGGAGCCGGGGAGCTGTTTTTT; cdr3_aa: CATTRGAGELFF
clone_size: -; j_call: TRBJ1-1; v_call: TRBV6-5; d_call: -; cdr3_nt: TGTGCCAGCAGGCCTACCAGGGGCTACACTGAAGCTTTCTTT; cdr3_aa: CASRPTRGYTEAFF
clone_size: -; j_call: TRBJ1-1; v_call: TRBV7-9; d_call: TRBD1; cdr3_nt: TGTGCCAGCAGCGATGGGACAGGGGGATACACTGAAGCTTTCTTT; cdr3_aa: CASSDGTGGYTEAFF
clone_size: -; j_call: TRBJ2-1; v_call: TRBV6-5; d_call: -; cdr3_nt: TGTGCCAGCAGTTATTCCGGCTACAATGAGCAGTTCTTC; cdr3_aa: CASSYSGYNEQFF
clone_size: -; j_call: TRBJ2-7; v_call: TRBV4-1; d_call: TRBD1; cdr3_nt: TGCGCCAGCAGCCAAGAGGACAGGGGAAGGTTCGACGAGCAGTACTTC; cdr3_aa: CASSQEDRGRFDEQYF
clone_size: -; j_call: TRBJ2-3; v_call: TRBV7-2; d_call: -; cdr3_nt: TGTGCCAGCAGCTTAGGCAGTGGCACAGATACGCAGTATTTT; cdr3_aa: CASSLGSGTDTQYF
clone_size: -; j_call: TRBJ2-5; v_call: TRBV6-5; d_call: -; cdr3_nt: TGTGCCAGCAGTTACGTGGGAGCAGAGACCCAGTACTTC; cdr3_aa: CASSYVGAETQYF
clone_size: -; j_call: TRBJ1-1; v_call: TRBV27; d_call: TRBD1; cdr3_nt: TGTGCCAGCAAAAGGGATCCGGGACAGGTTTTCGACACTGAAGCTTTCTTT; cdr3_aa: CASKRDPGQVFDTEAFF
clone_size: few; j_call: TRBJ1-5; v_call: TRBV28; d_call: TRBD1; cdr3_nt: TGTGCCAGCAGTCCAATTACAGGGGGCAGCAATCAGCCCCAGCATTTT; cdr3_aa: CASSPITGGSNQPQHF
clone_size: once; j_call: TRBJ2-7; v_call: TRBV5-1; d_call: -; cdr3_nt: TGCGCCAGCCAGTCGGGCTACGAGCAGTACTTC; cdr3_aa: CASQSGYEQYF
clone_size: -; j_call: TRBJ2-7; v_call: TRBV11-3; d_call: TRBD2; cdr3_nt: TGTGCCAGCAGCTTAAATAGCGGGAGACTCCTCGAGCAGTACTTC; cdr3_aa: CASSLNSGRLLEQYF
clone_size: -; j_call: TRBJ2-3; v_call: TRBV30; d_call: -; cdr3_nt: TGTGCCTGGAGTGTAGGGGGTACGCAGTATTTT; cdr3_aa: CAWSVGGTQYF
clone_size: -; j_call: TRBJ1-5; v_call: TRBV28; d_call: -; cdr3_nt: -; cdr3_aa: CASSTSAGSLNQPQHF
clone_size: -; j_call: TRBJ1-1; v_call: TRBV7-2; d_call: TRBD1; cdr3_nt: TGTGCCAGCAGCTTAGTAGGACAGGGCCCCGATGGGGCTTTCTTT; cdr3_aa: CASSLVGQGPDGAFF
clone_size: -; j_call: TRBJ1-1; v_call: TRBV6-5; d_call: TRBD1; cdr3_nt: TGTGCCAGCAGTTACGACAGGGGGAGTTACACTGAAGCTTTCTTT; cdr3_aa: CASSYDRGSYTEAFF
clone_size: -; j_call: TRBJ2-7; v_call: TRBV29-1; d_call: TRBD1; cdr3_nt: TGCAGCGTGTACGGGACAGGGCAGCAAGCGGGGGAGCAGTACTTC; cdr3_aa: CSVYGTGQQAGEQYF
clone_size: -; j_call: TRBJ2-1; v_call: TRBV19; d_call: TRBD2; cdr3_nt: TGTGCCAGTACCCCGGGACTAGTCTCCCACAATGAGCAGTTCTTC; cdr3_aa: CASTPGLVSHNEQFF
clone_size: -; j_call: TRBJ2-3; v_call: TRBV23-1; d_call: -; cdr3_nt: TGCGCCAGGGGTACAGGGATCACAGATACGCAGTATTTT; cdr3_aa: CARGTGITDTQYF
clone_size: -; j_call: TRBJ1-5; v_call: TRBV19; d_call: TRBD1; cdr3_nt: TGTGCCAGTTGTTCCGCTATTCAGGGGGCGAAGGGTCCGACTCAGCCCCAGCATTTT; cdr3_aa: CASCSAIQGAKGPTQPQHF